The T cell receptor (beta chain) described here comes from a study of cytomegalovirus exposure and HLA in healthy donors. V lost 6 bases and J lost 5; bases outside the gene matches: 9. This CDR3 has 15 residues. In germline, CDR1 is MNHEY, CDR2 SVGAGI. Healthy bone marrow donors formed the donor group. A remark on this clone: Its antigen is as yet unknown.

Researchers ran the PCR with 60 Vbeta and 13 Jbeta primers. Libraries were prepared by immunoSEQ multiplex PCR; TCRdb keeps only in-frame clonotypes and omits some of them. Altogether about 69,000 clones are present, approximately 70% being singletons, with the ten largest covering 13% to 15%. Whole-study findings and limits: In a later analysis, common viral pathogens appeared linked to several of the most significant clusters. As a later analysis showed, a missense DCLRE1C variant was linked to trimming of TCR beta V- and J-genes. Most TCR sequences were uncommon, yet certain public TCRs appeared in many donors.

This receptor was identified in a male donor in good health and CMV-seropositive. This chain joins TRBV6-5 and TRBJ1-2, with 10 bases identical to TRBD1. The sample was PBMCs. The CDR3 loop is CASSRDRGGGYGYTF. The CDR3 DNA sequence: TGTGCCAGCAGCCGGGACAGGGGAGGGGGTTATGGCTACACCTTC.